This record covers a single T cell receptor (beta chain). Its antigen remains unidentified. This CDR3 has 14 residues. Unmatched junction bases numbered 8, after V lost 6 bases and J lost 7 bases. Germline V lookup: CDR1 MNHEY, CDR2 SMNVEV (reference sequence). Lung cancer patients with chemo-refractory metastatic non-small-cell disease were given focal radiation plus CTLA-4 blockade with ipilimumab. This record belongs to a study of radiotherapy plus CTLA-4 blockade in lung cancer. On the study more broadly: Objective responses were seen in around 17% of patients, disease control in more than 30%.

Clones were sequenced by immunoSEQ multiplex PCR, and TCRdb holds only the in-frame ones, with some missing. The sample includes 65,000 to 85,000 clones, roughly three quarters of them seen just once. Study findings and constraints: In blood, tumor-derived TCR clones expanded after radiotherapy plus ipilimumab.

This clonotype was sampled from a human donor with non-small cell lung cancer whose response to radiotherapy plus ipilimumab could not be evaluated. Some clones in this sample may be carry-over from other donors' samples. This sequence joins TRBV27 and TRBJ1-5; 8 nucleotides align to TRBD1. The sequenced sample was peripheral blood, obtained from a patient treated with radiotherapy plus ipilimumab. CDR3 in DNA: TGTGCCAGCAGGTCGGACAGGGCAAAACAGCCCCAGCATTTT. It yields the protein CASRSDRAKQPQHF.